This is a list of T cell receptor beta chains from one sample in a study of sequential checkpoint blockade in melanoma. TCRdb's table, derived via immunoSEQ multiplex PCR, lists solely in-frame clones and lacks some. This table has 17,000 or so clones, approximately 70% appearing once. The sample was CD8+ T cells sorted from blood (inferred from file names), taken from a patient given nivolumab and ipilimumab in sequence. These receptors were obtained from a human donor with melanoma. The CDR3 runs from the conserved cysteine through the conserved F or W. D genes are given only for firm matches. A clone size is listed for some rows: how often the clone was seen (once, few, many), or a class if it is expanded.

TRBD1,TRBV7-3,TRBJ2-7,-,TGTGCCAGCAGCCCGGCTCAGGGACAGGGGAACAACGAGCAGTGCTTC,CASSPAQGQGNNEQCF
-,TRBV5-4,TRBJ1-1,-,TGTGCCAGCAGCCGTCGGGTGAACACTGAAGCTTTCTTT,CASSRRVNTEAFF
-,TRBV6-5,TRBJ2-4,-,TGTGTTACGTACGGAGCCAAAAACATTCAGTACTTC,CVTYGAKNIQYF
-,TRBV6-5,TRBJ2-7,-,TGTGCCAGCAGTGAAGACAGGTTGGACGAGCAGTACTTC,CASSEDRLDEQYF
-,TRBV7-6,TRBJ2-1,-,TGTGCCAGCAGCCTGCTGGGGGGGCCCTACAATGAGCAGTTCTTC,CASSLLGGPYNEQFF
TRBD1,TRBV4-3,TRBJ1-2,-,TGCGCCAGCAGCCAAATACTTTACCGGGACAGTGAAATCATAAACTATGGCTACACCTTC,CASSQILYRDSEIINYGYTF
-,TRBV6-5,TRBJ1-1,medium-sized,TGTGCCAGCAGTTTAGGGGAGGACACTGAAGCTTTCTTT,CASSLGEDTEAFF
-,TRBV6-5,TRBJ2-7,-,TGTGCCAGCAGTTATGGGACATCCTACGAGCAGTACTTC,CASSYGTSYEQYF
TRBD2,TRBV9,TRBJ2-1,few,TGTGCCAACGCTAGCGGGCGGACGGGAAATGAGCAGTTCTTC,CANASGRTGNEQFF
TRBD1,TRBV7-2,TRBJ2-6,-,TGTGCCAGCAGCTCCCGGGACAGGGGGCGTTCTGGGGCCAACGTCCTGACTTTC,CASSSRDRGRSGANVLTF
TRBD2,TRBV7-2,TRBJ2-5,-,TGTGCCAGCAGCTTGACCGGGACTAGCGGTAGTCTTCAGTACTTC,CASSLTGTSGSLQYF
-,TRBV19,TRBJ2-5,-,TGTGCCAGTAGGAAGAAGGGGATCCAAGAGACCCAGTACTTC,CASRKKGIQETQYF
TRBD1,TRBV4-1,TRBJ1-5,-,TGCGCCAGCAGCCAACATACAGGGGGCAATCAGCCCCAGCATTTT,CASSQHTGGNQPQHF
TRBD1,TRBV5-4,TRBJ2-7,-,TGTGCCAGCAGCTACGGGACAGGGGGCTACGAGCAGTACTTC,CASSYGTGGYEQYF
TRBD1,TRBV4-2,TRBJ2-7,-,TGTGCCAGCAGCCAAGCCTCCCAGGGGGCCTACGAGCAGTACTTC,CASSQASQGAYEQYF
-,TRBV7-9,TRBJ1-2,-,TGTGCCAGCAGCCCTTATGCAGGGTCTTTCTATGGCTACACCTTC,CASSPYAGSFYGYTF
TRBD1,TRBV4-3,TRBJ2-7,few,TGCGCCAGCAGCTTCCGGGACAGGAAAGACTACGAGCAGTACTTC,CASSFRDRKDYEQYF
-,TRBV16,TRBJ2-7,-,TGTGCCAGCAGCCAATCAACCCACGAGCAGTACTTC,CASSQSTHEQYF
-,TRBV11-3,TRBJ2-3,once,TGTGCCAGCAGCTTCCCCGACGGGGGTGGCACAGATACGCAGTATTTT,CASSFPDGGGTDTQYF
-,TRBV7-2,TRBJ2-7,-,TGTGCCAGCAGCTTAGCTCCAGTGTCTTACGAGCAGTACTTC,CASSLAPVSYEQYF
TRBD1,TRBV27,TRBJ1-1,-,TGTGCCAGCAGCGCGGGACAGACCCGAATAAACACTGAAGCTTTCTTT,CASSAGQTRINTEAFF
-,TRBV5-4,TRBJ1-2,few,TGTGCCAGCAGCCCTCGGACGGACTACCTTTACGCGGATGGCTACACCTTC,CASSPRTDYLYADGYTF
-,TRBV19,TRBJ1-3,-,TGTGCCAGTAGACACGGGGACTCTGGAAACACCATATATTTT,CASRHGDSGNTIYF
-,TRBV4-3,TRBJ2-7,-,TGCGCCAGCAGCCCAAGGGCAGGGGGGAACGAGCAGTACTTC,CASSPRAGGNEQYF
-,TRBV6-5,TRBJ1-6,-,TGTGCCAGCAGTTACTACGGGGAGGGCTCACCCCTCCACTTT,CASSYYGEGSPLHF
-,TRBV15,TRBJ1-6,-,TGTGCCACCAGCAGACCGGGCTATAATTCACCCCTCCACTTT,CATSRPGYNSPLHF
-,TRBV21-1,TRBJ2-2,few,TGTGCCAGCAGCAAAGGACAGGGAACCGGGGAGCTGTTTTTT,CASSKGQGTGELFF
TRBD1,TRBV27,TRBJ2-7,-,TGTGCCAGCAACACCGGGACAGGGTCTTACGAGCAGTACTTC,CASNTGTGSYEQYF
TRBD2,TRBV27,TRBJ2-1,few,TGTGCCAGCAGTCTTAGCGGGAGGTATTGGGTTGAGCAGTTCTTC,CASSLSGRYWVEQFF
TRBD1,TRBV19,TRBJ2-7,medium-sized,TGTGCCAGTAGTGGGACAGGGCAGAGCGAGCAGTACTTC,CASSGTGQSEQYF
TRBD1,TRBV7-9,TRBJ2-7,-,TGTGCCAGCAGCCAAGTTCCGGGACAGGGGCGCGAGCAGTACTTC,CASSQVPGQGREQYF
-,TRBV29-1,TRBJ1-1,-,TGCAGCGTTGAAGAAGACAGCCCTGAAGCTTTCTTT,CSVEEDSPEAFF
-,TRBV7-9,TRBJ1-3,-,TGTGCCAGCACCCTCTTCTCTGGAAACACCATATATTTT,CASTLFSGNTIYF